A single sample gave rise to the 14 T cell receptor beta chains below, sequenced in a study of cytomegalovirus exposure and HLA in healthy donors. PCR amplification relied on 60 Vbeta primers (plus 13 Jbeta primers). Sequencing was performed with immunoSEQ multiplex PCR; in TCRdb, only in-frame clones are kept and a portion is missing. This table has about 140,000 clones, roughly 80% appearing once. Sequenced input: PBMCs. These receptors all come from a man aged 35 to 55 in good health and CMV-seropositive.

This clone was found a few times. The CDR3 coding sequence is TGCAGCTATTACCAAGCCGACAGTTCCCCCAATGAGCAGTTCTTC. It specifies CSYYQADSSPNEQFF. J is TRBJ2-1 and V is TRBV29-1; possible D gene TRBD1, 5 bases. This CDR3 has 15 amino acids. Germline CDR1 and CDR2: SQVTM and ANQGSEA. The V and J ends lost 8 bases and 6 bases respectively, with 23 bases between them.

This chain uses TRBV5-1 with TRBJ2-3, with 10 bases fitting TRBD2. V was pared by 4 bases and J by 1 base, with 6 bases of the junction left unmatched. The CDR3 is 16 amino acids. Germline-derived CDR1 and CDR2 are SGHRS and YFSETQ. CDR3 nucleotides: TGCGCCAGCAGCAGGACTAGCGGTGCAGGCACAGATACGCAGTATTTT. Its protein is CASSRTSGAGTDTQYF.

This rearrangement joins TRBV30 to TRBJ2-7, with 7 bases matching TRBD1. Germline V CDR1 and CDR2: GTSNPN, SVGIG (reference sequence). The CDR3 has 15 amino acids. J lost 1 base, V lost 0 bases, and 6 bases had no gene match. The CDR3 DNA is TGTGCCTGGAGTGTTACCGGGACAGAATCCTACGAGCAGTACTTC. Translating it yields CAWSVTGTESYEQYF.

This chain joins TRBV14 and TRBJ2-7, with D possibly matching TRBD2 (5 bases). Germline V gene lookup returns CDR1 SGHDN and CDR2 FVKESK. The CDR3 extends over 16 amino acids. Trimming cost V 1 base and J 7 bases, with 20 bases left between them. CDR3 protein: CASSQAFGVFGLEQYF. The CDR3 DNA reads TGTGCCAGCAGCCAAGCCTTCGGGGTTTTTGGGTTGGAGCAGTACTTC.

The V call is TRBV13, the J call TRBJ2-7; D might be TRBD1 (7 bases). With 3 bases removed from V and 0 bases from J, the gap between germline ends came to 12 bases. From germline, CDR1 is PRHDT and CDR2 FYEKMQ (reference sequence). The CDR3 contains 15 residues. CDR3 sequence reads: CASSFGRGVSYEQYF. CDR3 nucleotide sequence: TGTGCCAGCAGCTTTGGCAGGGGGGTCTCCTACGAGCAGTACTTC. Variable domain in full (rest from reference TRBV13 and TRBJ2-7): AAGVIQSPRHLIKEKRETATLKCYPIPRHDTVYWYQQGPGQDPQFLISFYEKMQSDKGSIPDRFSAQQFSDYHSELNMSSLELGDSALYFCASSFGRGVSYEQYFGPGTRLTVT.

V gene TRBV5-1 combines with J gene TRBJ2-1; TRBD1 matches 8 bases. The CDR3 contains 14 residues. The J segment lost 5 bases and the V segment lost 5 bases, leaving 6 bases of the junction unmatched. The germline gives CDR1 SGHRS, CDR2 YFSETQ. The CDR3 is CASRGGTGHNEQFF. In DNA, the CDR3 is TGCGCCAGCAGAGGCGGGACAGGTCACAATGAGCAGTTCTTC. Supplemented by reference TRBV5-1 and TRBJ2-1, the full variable domain reads KAGVTQTPRYLIKTRGQQVTLSCSPISGHRSVSWYQQTPGQGLQFLFEYFSETQRNKGNFPGRFSGRQFSNSRSEMNVSTLELGDSALYLCASRGGTGHNEQFFGPGTRLTVL.

This chain links TRBV30 with TRBJ1-5, with D possibly being TRBD1 (5 bases). Trimming left V 2 bases short and J 2 bases short, with 10 bases between. This CDR3 is built from 14 residues. Germline V gene lookup returns CDR1 GTSNPN and CDR2 SVGIG (reference sequence). In DNA, the CDR3 is TGTGCCTGGAGTCAGGGATTGGGCAATCAGCCCCAGCATTTT. Encoded protein: CAWSQGLGNQPQHF.

The J gene is TRBJ2-7, the V gene TRBV10-1, with TRBD1 matching 9 bases. CDR3 length: 15 residues. Germline assignment: CDR1 WNHNN and CDR2 SYGVQD (reference sequence). The ends lost 3 bases at V and 4 bases at J; junction bases unmatched: 7. This chain's CDR3 is CASSDSGTGNYEQYF. The CDR3 bases are TGCGCCAGCAGTGATAGTGGGACAGGGAATTACGAGCAGTACTTC.

The chain joins TRBV2 to TRBJ1-1, with D unresolved. The germline V gene encodes CDR1 SNHLY and CDR2 FYNNEI. The length of the CDR3 is 15 residues. Trimming stripped 6 bases from V and 3 bases from J, with 17 bases between. The chain's CDR3 is CASRGLRERYTEAFF. The DNA for the CDR3 is TGTGCCAGCAGGGGGTTGCGGGAAAGGTACACTGAAGCTTTCTTT.

CDR3 sequence (DNA): TGTGCCAGCAGCCCGGACAGGGTTGGCAATTCACCCCTCCACTTT. Residues: CASSPDRVGNSPLHF. V gene TRBV5-4 combines with J gene TRBJ1-6, with TRBD1 matching 8 bases. The CDR3 runs 15 residues. CDR1 SGHNT and CDR2 YYREEE come from the germline V gene (reference sequence). The J segment lost 7 bases and the V segment lost 4 bases, leaving 7 bases of the junction unmatched. Full variable domain (missing parts from reference TRBV5-4 and TRBJ1-6): ETGVTQSPTHLIKTRGQQVTLRCSSQSGHNTVSWYQQALGQGPQFIFQYYREEENGRGNFPPRFSGLQFPNYSSELNVNALELDDSALYLCASSPDRVGNSPLHFGNGTRLTVT.

The V gene is TRBV28, the J gene TRBJ2-2; D perhaps matches TRBD1 (6 bases). There are 13 residues in the CDR3. Trimming removed 7 bases from V and 0 bases from J, with 6 bases in between. Per germline, CDR1 MDHEN and CDR2 SYDVKM. The CDR3 is CASTGANTGELFF. In DNA form, the CDR3 reads TGTGCCAGCACAGGGGCGAACACCGGGGAGCTGTTTTTT.

The chain couples TRBV7-9 to TRBJ2-1, with 13 positions matching TRBD2. With V trimmed by 2 bases and J by 9 bases, 7 bases remained unmatched. This CDR3 contains 16 residues. Germline-derived CDR1 and CDR2 are SEHNR and FQNEAQ (reference sequence). CDR3 DNA sequence: TGTGCCAGCAGCTTAACCGGGACTAGCGGGACGGTTGAGCAGTTCTTC. Its translation is CASSLTGTSGTVEQFF.

This clone has ten or more counts. V usage is TRBV7-2 and J usage is TRBJ2-7; D possibly corresponds to TRBD2 (6 bases). The CDR3 runs to 14 residues. Per the germline V gene, CDR1 is SGHTA and CDR2 is FQGNSA. The V and J ends lost 5 bases and 5 bases respectively, with 16 bases between them. The CDR3: CASSTGLLPHEQYF. CDR3 coding DNA: TGTGCCAGCAGCACGGGACTTTTACCCCACGAGCAGTACTTC.

This clone showed up just a few times. The gene calls are TRBV7-2 and TRBJ2-5, with no clear D. There are 14 residues in the CDR3. CDR1 and CDR2 (germline): SGHTA, FQGNSA. V lost 3 bases and J lost 4, with 12 bases in between. CDR3 loop: CASSFSASGETQYF. The CDR3 DNA reads TGTGCCAGCAGCTTTTCGGCCTCAGGAGAGACCCAGTACTTC.